This T cell receptor beta chain was profiled in a study of response to subunit inactivated influenza vaccine. Study-wide results and caveats: That few new T cells are recruited by each seasonal influenza vaccination was the authors' suggestion.

V lost 2 bases, J lost 4 bases, and 14 bases lay in between. This CDR3 contains 16 residues. Germline V gene sequence: CDR1 MNHEY, CDR2 SVGAGI. Only a few counts were recorded for this clonotype. Antigen specificity is unknown. MiXCR, applied by TCRdb to the RT-PCR reads, yields one record per CDR3 protein. The data hold more than 700,000 distinct CDR3 sequences, with about 20% observed a single time. This receptor was identified in a man aged 50-60 years who received an inactivated influenza vaccine. The material was PBMCs from blood, obtained 4 to 6 days after vaccination. V is TRBV6-5 and J is TRBJ2-2; no clear D. CDR3 sequence: CASSYKAFTVTGELFF. For the CDR3, the DNA is TGTGCCAGCAGTTACAAGGCCTTTACGGTCACCGGGGAGCTGTTTTTT.